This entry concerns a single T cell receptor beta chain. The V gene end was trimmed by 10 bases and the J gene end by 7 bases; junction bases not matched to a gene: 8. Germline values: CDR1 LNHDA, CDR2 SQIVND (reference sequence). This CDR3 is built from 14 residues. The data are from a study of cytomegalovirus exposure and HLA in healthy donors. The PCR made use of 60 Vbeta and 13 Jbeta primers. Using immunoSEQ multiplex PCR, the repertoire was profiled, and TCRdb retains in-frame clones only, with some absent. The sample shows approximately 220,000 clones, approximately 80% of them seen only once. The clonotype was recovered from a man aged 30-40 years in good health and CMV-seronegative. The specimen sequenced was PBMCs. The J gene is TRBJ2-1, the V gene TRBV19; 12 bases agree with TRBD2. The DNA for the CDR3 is TGTGCCACCCAGACTAGCGGGGGAGGGAATGAGCAGTTCTTC. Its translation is CATQTSGGGNEQFF.